Listed here is a single T cell receptor (beta chain). What this receptor recognizes is not known. One base away there is no much larger clone; base qualities are not given. The immunoSEQ assay at survey resolution was applied to genomic DNA for sequencing of TCRbeta rearrangements. On the authors' methods: In the TCR sequencing data, the lowest productive clonotype frequency that could be detected was 2.59 x 10-5. Analyses included only productive TCRbeta rearrangements, meaning complete and in-frame sequences. Sample clonality was computed as Simpson clonality in the immunoSEQ Analyzer version 3.0. Clones were categorized by frequency as very rare, small, medium, large (1-20%) or hyperexpanded (>20%). Generation probabilities were estimated with OLGA 1.2.3, V-gene circos plots were made with VDJtools, specificities were searched in VDJdb, and CDR3 motifs were identified with GLIPH. The table comes from immuneACCESS by way of TCRdb, which keeps in-frame sequences with V and J called. Part of the clones is missing from these tables; in studies checked, under half for an unresolved V gene and the rest for unknown reasons. D and trimming come from the DNA, and the V and J calls and clone size come from that table. The sample includes some 34,000 clones, with 76% observed a single time. Of the sample, more than 6% is held by the ten largest clones.

The healthy controls were 35 or so blood donors, and the buffy coats of these donors were supplied by the Finnish Red Cross blood service. All TCR-sequenced material derived from peripheral blood: patient blood samples and healthy donor buffy coats. Peripheral blood mononuclear cells were isolated by Ficoll-Hypaque gradient centrifugation. CD4+ cells were magnetically purified from the buffy coats of healthy controls. Genomic DNA was extracted with the Gentra Puregene Cell and Tissue kit and quantified on a Qubit 2.0 fluorometer. The data belong to a study of STAT5B mutations in CD4+ large granular lymphocyte leukemia (dated by TCRdb to between 2021 and 2022). With respect to the entire study: Among the healthy controls, the CDR3 'QG' motif was associated with a particular HLA allele. Flow cytometry performed on FACSCanto II or FACSVerse showed that the purified fractions had more than 95% purity among lymphocytes. The TCRbeta repertoires of CD4+ T-cell large granular lymphocyte leukemia patients were compared with the TCRbeta repertoires of healthy blood donors. Results the study describes overall, beyond this receptor: CD4-sorted patient repertoires appeared more clonal than healthy CD4+ repertoires, and this difference persisted after removing the putative leukemic clones. The data were not HLA-matched, and the higher clonality in CD4+ T-LGLL than in CD8+ T-LGLL could be due to the relatively small sample size. TRBV06-family usage was enriched among the top patient clones (8/27) compared with healthy controls (2/35). The main leukemic clonotypes were found to be private to each patient, although approximately 25% of the main leukemic clonotypes were detected at low frequency in the non-leukemic repertoires of other patients.

From the cysteine up to the phenylalanine, the CDR3 has a length of 15 residues. Here the CDR3 DNA is all that survives: 45 bases in frame from base 1. As encoded in the germline V gene, CDR1 is ENHRY while CDR2 is SYGVKD. For this chain, trimming is 4 bases at the V end and 0 bases at the J end, and the number of junction bases without a gene match is 5. The sequence is built from TRBV10-3 and TRBJ2-7; 8 junctional bases match TRBD1. The sequenced sample consisted of CD4+ T cells from blood buffy coats. The receptor was isolated from a human donor in good health. The sequenced DNA: TGTGCCATCAGTGGGGGACAGGTCCACTCCTACGAGCAGTACTTC. This sequence encodes CAISGGQVHSYEQYF.